This record looks at one T cell receptor (beta chain) sequence and its context. The junction departs from germline at one end; a sequencing error may be responsible. The CDR3 is 14 residues long. Germline V CDR1 and CDR2: SEHNR, FQNEAQ (reference sequence). Each sample had at least 7 million PBMCs isolated. The amount of total RNA extracted per sample was at least 5 micrograms. The data belong to a study of blood T cells in healthy people across ages. Study summary: The template switching approach captured approximately one barcoded beta molecule for every two T cells.

The use of a sample-barcoded 5' primer and a J-beta primer mix characterized a second PCR of 7 to 11 cycles. Per-sample output comprised a minimum of 2.5 million paired-end reads containing CDR3. TCRdb reprocessed the 5' RACE reads via MiXCR and lists one record per CDR3 protein. Of approximately 600,000 distinct CDR3 sequences listed, around 54% are singletons. This chain connects TRBV7-9 to TRBJ1-2; tentative D call: TRBD1 (5 bases). The source material was blood. The source of this sequence is a man aged 60 to 69 in good health. CDR3 residues: CASSLLGVYYGYTF. The DNA for the CDR3 is TGCGCCAGCAGCTTATTAGGGGTGTACTATGGCTACACCTTC. Full variable domain (outside the CDR3, taken from reference TRBV7-9 and TRBJ1-2): DTGVSQNPRHKITKRGQNVTFRCDPISEHNRLYWYRQTLGQGPEFLTYFQNEAQLEKSRLLSDRFSAERPKGSFSTLEIQRTEQGDSAMYLCASSLLGVYYGYTFGSGTRLTVV.